The rows below give T cell receptor beta chains drawn from one sample of a study of Ad26.COV2.S vaccination and SARS-CoV-2 variants. TCRdb's copy holds only in-frame clones and misses some; the assay was immunoSEQ multiplex PCR. The table has about 350,000 clones, roughly 91% seen once. Sequenced material: peripheral blood, taken in a trial of Ad26.COV2.S vaccine versus placebo. Receptor source: a person between 18 and 60 years old who received the Ad26.COV2.S COVID-19 vaccine or a placebo. CDR3s include the opening cysteine and the closing phenylalanine or tryptophan. The D gene is left open where the match is weak. Not all rows give a size; the values are once, few, many and, for expanded clones, a class.

TRBV19	TRBJ1-5	NA	TRBD1	CATSGGSNSNQPQHF	TGTGCCACCTCAGGGGGGTCGAATAGCAATCAGCCCCAGCATTTT
TRBV4-2	TRBJ2-2	NA	NA	CASSQEGGSELFF	TGTGCCAGCAGCCAAGAAGGGGGAAGCGAGCTGTTTTTT
TRBV28	TRBJ1-4	NA	NA	CASRKDYNEKLFF	TGTGCCAGCAGGAAGGACTATAATGAAAAACTGTTTTTT
TRBV24-1	TRBJ2-1	NA	NA	CATSGVSYEQFF	TGTGCCACCAGTGGCGTCAGCTATGAGCAGTTCTTC
TRBV7-2	TRBJ1-2	NA	NA	CASSLARQPNYGYTF	TGTGCCAGCAGCTTAGCGCGACAGCCTAACTATGGCTACACCTTC
TRBV7-8	TRBJ2-7	NA	NA	CASAQGGYEQYF	TGTGCCAGCGCGCAGGGTGGCTACGAGCAGTACTTC
TRBV5-5	TRBJ1-4	NA	NA	CASSRRQDFYTNEKLFF	TGTGCCAGCAGCCGCAGACAGGATTTTTACACTAATGAAAAACTGTTTTTT
TRBV11-2	TRBJ2-7	NA	TRBD2	CASSLVAGTSGSYEQYF	TGTGCCAGCAGCTTAGTCGCCGGGACTAGCGGGAGTTACGAGCAGTACTTC
TRBV7-8	TRBJ1-5	NA	TRBD1	CASSWEPWQGVQPQHF	TGTGCCAGCAGCTGGGAGCCATGGCAGGGGGTGCAGCCCCAGCATTTT
TRBV6-1	TRBJ1-1	once	TRBD1	CASSEKKDRETEAFF	TGTGCCAGCAGTGAAAAGAAGGACAGGGAGACTGAAGCTTTCTTT
TRBV4-1	TRBJ2-2	NA	NA	CASRGSRGPVTGELFF	TGCGCCAGCAGAGGGAGCAGGGGCCCTGTAACCGGGGAGCTGTTTTTT